Shown below are 9 T cell receptor beta chains from a single sample sequenced in a study of shared T cell receptors in the human thymus. Profiling relied on immunoSEQ multiplex PCR, and the TCRdb table lists in-frame clones only, not all of them. The sample includes some 700,000 clones, roughly 90% seen only once; the top ten take 0.0095% to 0.011%. These records were also assigned to another study, of human thymus T cells.

The sample taken for sequencing was thymocytes. The receptor set was obtained from a boy under two years old with a congenital heart defect.

V is TRBV5-4 and J is TRBJ2-1, with 12 bases fitting TRBD2. V trimming: 0 bases; J trimming: 7 bases; junction bases outside the gene matches: 8. The CDR3 length is 17 residues. CDR1 and CDR2 (germline): SGHNT, YYREEE (reference sequence). DNA for the CDR3: TGTGCCAGCAGCTTGGTGGCACTAGCGGGAGGATCAAATGAGCAGTTCTTC. As protein: CASSLVALAGGSNEQFF.

The chain carries TRBV29-1 and TRBJ2-2, with D unresolved. Trimming removed 8 bases from V and 4 bases from J, with 14 bases in between. CDR1 is SQVTM and CDR2 is ANQGSEA in the germline V gene. This CDR3 region has 13 residues. CDR3 DNA sequence: TGCAGCACCGAGGCGCATGGCACCGGGGAGCTGTTTTTT. It translates to CSTEAHGTGELFF.

The rearrangement links TRBV29-1 to TRBJ2-3; 8 positions match TRBD2. Germline CDR1 reads SQVTM; CDR2 reads ANQGSEA. This CDR3 contains 15 residues. The V and J ends lost 6 bases and 0 bases, in that order; junction bases with no gene match: 8. The CDR3 is CSVPSGSSSTDTQYF. The CDR3 DNA reads TGCAGCGTCCCCAGCGGGAGTTCTAGCACAGATACGCAGTATTTT.

CDR3 DNA sequence: TGTGCCAGCAGTCTCAGTGGCCCGGGACTAGCGGGAGAAACAGATACGCAGTATTTT. This gives the protein CASSLSGPGLAGETDTQYF. The chain uses TRBV14 and TRBJ2-3, with 14 nucleotides matching TRBD2. This CDR3 contains 19 residues. CDR1 and CDR2 (germline): SGHDN, FVKESK. J was trimmed by 3 bases and V by 6 bases; bases with no gene match: 14.

Of note for this clone: Within the sample, other DNA sequences also encode this same CDR3. The V call is TRBV27, the J call TRBJ2-7, with 9 bases fitting TRBD1. Germline CDR1 MNHEY, CDR2 SMNVEV (reference sequence). Germline trimming cut 5 bases from V and 0 bases from J; bases unmatched to any gene: 5. The CDR3 is 15 amino acids. The DNA for the CDR3 is TGTGCCAGCAGTCCAGGGACAGGGACCTCCTACGAGCAGTACTTC. Translated, it gives CASSPGTGTSYEQYF.

The gene calls are TRBV6-1 and TRBJ2-7; 10 bases map to TRBD1. With 9 bases clipped from V and 2 bases from J, the junction kept 1 base outside the gene matches. Germline lookup yields CDR1 MNHNS and CDR2 SASEGT. This CDR3 contains 12 residues. CDR3 nucleotides: TGTGCCAGGGGGACAGGGGCCTACGAGCAGTACTTC. Protein: CARGTGAYEQYF.

V usage is TRBV5-6 and J usage is TRBJ2-4; D gene unclear. This CDR3 region has 15 residues. The ends were cut back, 0 bases at V and 7 bases at J, with 14 bases in the middle. CDR1 and CDR2 (germline): SGHDT, YYEEEE. The CDR3 DNA reads as TGTGCCAGCAGCTTGGGGGCGCTAAGTCGGAACATTCAGTACTTC. Translation: CASSLGALSRNIQYF.

The rearrangement links TRBV2 to TRBJ2-3, with a weak D call TRBD2 (5 bases). Germline CDR1 is SNHLY and CDR2 is FYNNEI. V shed 0 bases and J shed 4 bases, with 14 bases lying between them. This CDR3 contains 16 residues. CDR3 sequence reads: CASSEAWTLGPDTQYF. The DNA for the CDR3 is TGTGCCAGCAGTGAAGCGTGGACTCTTGGGCCAGATACGCAGTATTTT.

CDR3 DNA sequence: TGTGCCAGCAGCCGTTGGTACGGGAACACTGAAGCTTTCTTT. Amino acid sequence: CASSRWYGNTEAFF. The J gene is TRBJ1-1, the V gene TRBV11-2, with no clear D. Between the trimmed V and J ends, which lost 5 bases and 1 base, there was a span of 11 bases. Germline V CDR1 and CDR2: SGHAT, FQNNGV. CDR3 length: 14 amino acids.